One sample yielded the 4 T cell receptor beta chains listed below, sequenced in a study of blood T cell repertoires in COVID-19. Generated by immunoSEQ multiplex PCR, the TCRdb table keeps only in-frame clones and is missing some. The sample holds roughly 56,000 clones; 90% are singletons and the top ten take around 13%. Sequencing was performed on peripheral blood. These receptors were collected from a man aged 55 to 70 with active COVID-19.

The CDR3 loop reads CASSTFSGQPYEQYF. The CDR3 nucleotides read TGTGCCAGCAGTACATTTTCGGGACAGCCCTACGAGCAGTACTTC. V usage is TRBV13 and J usage is TRBJ2-7, with 7 bases lining up with TRBD1. The germline V gene has CDR1 PRHDT and CDR2 FYEKMQ (reference sequence). The CDR3 is 15 residues long. V trimming: 6 bases; J trimming: 2 bases; junction bases outside the gene matches: 10. Together with reference TRBV13 and TRBJ2-7, the CDR3 gives the full variable domain: AAGVIQSPRHLIKEKRETATLKCYPIPRHDTVYWYQQGPGQDPQFLISFYEKMQSDKGSIPDRFSAQQFSDYHSELNMSSLELGDSALYFCASSTFSGQPYEQYFGPGTRLTVT.

V gene TRBV9 combines with J gene TRBJ2-2, with 7 positions matching TRBD2. V lost 1 base to trimming and J lost 4 bases; unmatched junction nucleotides: 10. Germline V gene sequence: CDR1 SGDLS, CDR2 YYNGEE. The CDR3 totals 17 residues. CDR3 in amino acids: CASSVNRLAEITGELFF. The CDR3 DNA sequence: TGTGCCAGCAGCGTAAATCGCCTAGCGGAAATCACCGGGGAGCTGTTTTTT. The full variable domain, with the rest looked up from reference TRBV9 and TRBJ2-2, is DSGVTQTPKHLITATGQRVTLRCSPRSGDLSVYWYQQSLDQGLQFLIQYYNGEERAKGNILERFSAQQFPDLHSELNLSSLELGDSALYFCASSVNRLAEITGELFFGEGSRLTVL.

The V gene is TRBV7-2, the J gene TRBJ2-1, with 10 bases aligning to TRBD2. V gave up 5 bases and J gave up 1 base; unmatched junction bases: 5. The V gene's germline CDR1 is SGHTA and CDR2 FQGNSA. This CDR3 spans 16 amino acids. The CDR3 sequence is CASSLLAGVSYNEQFF. CDR3 DNA sequence: TGTGCCAGCAGCCTGCTAGCGGGAGTTTCCTACAATGAGCAGTTCTTC.

This chain uses TRBV21-1 with TRBJ2-5; the table assigns TRBD1, which was not confirmed against the DNA. TRBV21-1 is described as a pseudogene. The CDR3 sequence is 13 residues long. CDR3 region: CASTTDRKETQYF. CDR3 nucleotide sequence: TGTGCCAGCACCACGGACAGAAAAGAGACCCAGTACTTC.